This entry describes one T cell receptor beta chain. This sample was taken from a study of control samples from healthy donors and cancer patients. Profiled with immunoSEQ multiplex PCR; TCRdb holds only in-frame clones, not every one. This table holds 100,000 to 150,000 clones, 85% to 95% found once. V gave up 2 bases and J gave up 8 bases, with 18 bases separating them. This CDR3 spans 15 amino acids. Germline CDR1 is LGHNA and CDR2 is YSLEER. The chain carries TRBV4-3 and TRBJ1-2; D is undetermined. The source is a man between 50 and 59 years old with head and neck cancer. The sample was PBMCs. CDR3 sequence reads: CASSQSYTPLQGYTF. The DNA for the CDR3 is TGCGCCAGCAGCCAATCCTATACACCACTCCAGGGCTACACCTTC.